This TCR beta chain derives from a study of shared clonotypes between healthy human individuals. Unsorted PBMC DNA sequencing spanned ten immunoSEQ deep assay plates. As originally analysed: Owing to the provision of junction-only sequences devoid of quality scores by immunoSEQ, filtering differed. The repertoire was sequenced with immunoSEQ multiplex PCR; TCRdb's copy has only in-frame clones and lacks some. V, J and clone size reflect that table, while D and trimming were determined from the DNA. The table has hundreds of thousands of clones, 70% to 80% seen once. V was clipped by 5 bases and J by 2 bases, with 9 bases between them. Germline CDR1 and CDR2: SGHVS and FNYEAQ. This CDR3 spans 13 amino acids.

The source of this sequence is a woman in her forties in good health. Some clones in this sample may be carry-over from other donors' samples. Sequencing used PBMCs. The V call is TRBV7-6, the J call TRBJ2-5; weak D call: TRBD2 (5 bases). CDR3 DNA sequence: TGTGCCAGCAGCGCCACTAGGCAAGAGACCCAGTACTTC. Protein: CASSATRQETQYF.